Reported below is one TCR beta chain. In its sample, this clone was seen once. No cognate antigen has been identified for it. No much larger clone is present one base from it, and per-base qualities are unavailable. The data originate from a study of cytomegalovirus exposure and HLA in healthy donors (dated by TCRdb to between 2016 and 2019). Background for the entire study: The 700 or so repertoires of the first cohort and the roughly 120 validation repertoires were produced on the same platform, according to a later analysis. The aim of the study was to test whether cataloging public T cell receptors could identify signatures of past pathogen exposure. A separate validation cohort of more than 100 different subjects was used in addition to the 666-subject first cohort. The study combined high-throughput TCR immunosequencing, statistical association of individual TCRs with disease status, and machine learning to predict cytomegalovirus infection status. Study-wide conclusions, independent of this receptor: A later analysis lacked HLA typing for the validation cohort, so it scored co-occurrence in that cohort across all 110 or so repertoires. While some public TCRs were present in many individuals, most TCR sequences turned up only very rarely across donors. In vitro tests confirmed that a few of the cytomegalovirus-associated TCR beta chains recognize cytomegalovirus antigens. In both the original and validation cohorts, the classifier was reported to diagnose cytomegalovirus status with high specificity and sensitivity. The study gave a list of 150 to 200 TCR beta chains associated with cytomegalovirus. The authors suggested that the approach could potentially be extended to other disease states and immunological phenotypes. Subsequent analysis determined that TCRs grouped into clusters in the first cohort also showed a tendency toward co-occurrence across the roughly 130 validation repertoires, and about 94% of cluster scores exceeded 0.

Donors formed part of the validation cohort, which comprised about 120 subjects and was distinct from the first cohort of 670 or so subjects. Receptor amplification or capture employed the immunoSEQ multiplex PCR assay. Per the original workflow: A statistical classification framework was developed to diagnose cytomegalovirus status using the catalog of TCR beta chain sequences. This immuneACCESS table, as held by TCRdb, lists in-frame sequences with V and J called but not all clones. Of the missing ones, under half trace to an unresolved V gene in checked studies; the others have no known cause. V and J calls and clone size come straight from that table; D and trimming were deduced from the DNA. The sample contains 220,000 or so clones, more than 75% of them found a single time. The ten biggest clones cover about 2% of the sample. V is trimmed back by 3 bases and J by 3 bases, and the junction contains 7 bases that no gene match accounts for. Based on the germline V gene (reference sequence), the CDR1 and CDR2 sequences are SEHNR and FQNEAQ. Counted from cysteine to phenylalanine, this CDR3 has 15 amino acids. The entry retains the CDR3 DNA only, 45 bases that are in frame from base 1.

Source material: PBMCs. The rearrangement combines TRBV7-9 with TRBJ1-2; 7 bases in the junction line up with TRBD1. This clonotype was sampled from a woman aged 18-29 years in good health and CMV-seropositive. The CDR3 region: CASSFVTGRDYGYTF. The sequenced DNA: TGTGCCAGCAGCTTTGTGACAGGGAGAGACTATGGCTACACCTTC.